This TCR beta chain was captured by sequencing in a study of blood T cells in healthy people across ages (dated by TCRdb to between 2015 and 2017). With regard to the full study: In model experiments, template switching captured roughly one uniquely barcoded TCR beta cDNA molecule for every two T cells. To track age-related changes in TCR beta repertoire diversity, the study relied on deep sequencing normalized with unique cDNA molecular identifiers. The donors were split into four age groups: young (average roughly 15 years), middle-aged (more than 35), aged (more than 60) and long-lived (under 85). Donors of different ages were randomly distributed across sequencing lanes to avoid experimental bias. Two additional independent replicas of 1 million unique cDNA reads from the same blood draw were analyzed for two donors (one aged 18 to 30 and one aged 80 or older).

Libraries were built with 5' RACE. Sequencing took place on an Illumina HiSeq 2500. The second PCR ran for about 6 to 12 cycles and used a J-beta primer mix along with a sample-barcoded 5' primer. A template-switch 5' adaptor carrying 12 random nucleotides introduced a unique molecular identifier onto each TCR beta cDNA molecule. Each sample yielded at least 2.5 million CDR3-containing paired-end reads. The Mint cDNA synthesis kit, primed by a TRBC-specific oligonucleotide, was used to synthesize first-strand cDNA from all RNA. All cDNA was treated with uracil-DNA glycosylase and then went through a first 18-cycle PCR with the universal primers M1SS and BC2_uni_R. As for the original processing: For normalization, 1 million high-quality reads were randomly selected from each sample, with every read carrying a distinct molecular identifier. Reads with shared molecular identifiers were discarded instead of being binned into consensus sequences. MiTCR, with a Q25 quality threshold and the strictest error-elimination algorithm, was used for CDR3 identification, clonotype clustering and error correction. A nonparametric unseen species model using Euler transformation provided a lower-bound estimate of total TCR beta diversity. In TCRdb, the public reads were trimmed at Q25 with fastp and aligned with MiXCR, with productive beta chains retained. Entries are consolidated by CDR3 protein sequence, retaining the most common genes and DNA. These V and J calls are TCRdb output, not the study's own analysis. In all, the sample holds approximately 730,000 distinct CDR3 sequences, and roughly 45% of those were seen once. Less than 25% of the sample is held by the ten biggest clonotypes.

About this clonotype: Its recognized antigen is unknown. One base away there is no much larger clone; base qualities are not given.

Study-wide findings and limitations: Compared with the aged group, the long-lived group had more naive CD4+ T cells, fewer expanded clones and increased TCR diversity, suggesting age selection. There was a strong correlation between observed TCR beta diversity and the percentage of naive T cells measured by flow cytometry. Observed TCR beta diversity per million T cells fell roughly linearly with age, and a significant reduction was already apparent by age around 44. Because profiling used bulk unsorted PBMCs, naive and antigen-experienced compartments could not be compared conclusively. Estimates of total diversity based on one million sequenced T cells were considered lower bounds and underestimates. Because donor CMV infection status was unknown, age-related changes in expanded clonotypes were potentially confounded.

From a lookup of the germline V gene (reference sequence), CDR1 and CDR2 are DFQATT and SNEGSKA. V loses 0 bases of germline sequence and J loses 2 bases, and the interval between the two ends is 20 bases. Inclusive of the bounding cysteine and phenylalanine, the CDR3 is 17 residues long. The retained sequence is limited to the CDR3, 51 bases, with the frame set at the first base. Donors were roughly 40 systemically healthy Caucasian individuals from Russia aged 6 to 90 years. Each donor gave 8 to 10 milliliters of peripheral blood, drawn into EDTA-treated Vacutainer tubes. Ficoll-Paque density-gradient centrifugation was used to isolate PBMCs, with at least 7 million per sample. Trizol reagent was used to extract total RNA from the PBMCs, yielding at least 6 micrograms per sample. For every donor, flow cytometry on a PBMC aliquot measured the percentage of naive CD45RAhigh/CD27high T cells.

The specimen sequenced was blood. This chain is built from TRBV20-1 and TRBJ2-7; the D call could be TRBD1 or TRBD2, with each sharing 9 bases. This receptor was identified in a woman in her sixties or seventies in good health. The sequenced DNA: TGCAGTGCTAGAGACCTAGCGGGACAGGGAATAACCTACGAGCAGTACTTC. It specifies CSARDLAGQGITYEQYF.